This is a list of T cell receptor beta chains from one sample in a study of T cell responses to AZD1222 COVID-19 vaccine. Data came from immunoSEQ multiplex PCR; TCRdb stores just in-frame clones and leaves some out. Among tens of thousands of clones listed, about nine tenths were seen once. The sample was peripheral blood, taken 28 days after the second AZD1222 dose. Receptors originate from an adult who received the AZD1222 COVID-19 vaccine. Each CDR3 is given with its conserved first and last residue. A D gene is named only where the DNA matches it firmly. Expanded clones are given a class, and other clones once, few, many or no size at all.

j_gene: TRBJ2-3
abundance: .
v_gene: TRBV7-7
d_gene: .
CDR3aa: CASSLGDPTDTQYF
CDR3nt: TGTGCTAGCAGCTTAGGGGACCCCACAGATACGCAGTATTTT

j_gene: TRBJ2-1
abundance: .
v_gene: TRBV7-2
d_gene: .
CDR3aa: CASSPWGTRPTNNEQFF
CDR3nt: TGTGCCAGCAGCCCCTGGGGGACCCGCCCTACGAACAATGAGCAGTTCTTC

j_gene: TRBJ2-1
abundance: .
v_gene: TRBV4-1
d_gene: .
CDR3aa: CASSQDGKGYNEQFF
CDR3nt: TGCGCCAGCAGCCAAGATGGAAAGGGTTACAATGAGCAGTTCTTC

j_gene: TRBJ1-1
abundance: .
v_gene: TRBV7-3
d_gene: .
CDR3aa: CASSLTGLAEAFF
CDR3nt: TGTGCCAGCAGCTTAACGGGTCTCGCTGAAGCTTTCTTT

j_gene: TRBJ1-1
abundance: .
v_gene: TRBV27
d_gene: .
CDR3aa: CASRQGGEAFF
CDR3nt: TGTGCCAGCAGGCAAGGGGGTGAAGCTTTCTTT

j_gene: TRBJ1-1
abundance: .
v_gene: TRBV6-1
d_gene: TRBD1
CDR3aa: CASSEWGQGEAFF
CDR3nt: TGTGCCAGCAGTGAATGGGGACAGGGTGAAGCTTTCTTT

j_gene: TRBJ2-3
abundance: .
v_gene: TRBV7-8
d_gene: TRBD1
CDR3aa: CASSSGTGMGNTQYF
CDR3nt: TGTGCCAGCAGCTCCGGGACAGGGATGGGGAATACGCAGTATTTT

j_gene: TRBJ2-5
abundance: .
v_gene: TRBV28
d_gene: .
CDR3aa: CASSWAGSAGGETQYF
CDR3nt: TGTGCCAGCAGTTGGGCGGGCTCAGCAGGAGGGGAGACCCAGTACTTC

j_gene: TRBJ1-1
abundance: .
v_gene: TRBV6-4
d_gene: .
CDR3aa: CASRATLPEAFF
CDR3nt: TGTGCCAGCAGGGCGACACTGCCTGAAGCTTTCTTT

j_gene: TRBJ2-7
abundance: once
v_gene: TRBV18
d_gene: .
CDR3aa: CASSPPVVTYEQYF
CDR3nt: TGTGCCAGCTCACCACCCGTAGTGACCTACGAGCAGTACTTC

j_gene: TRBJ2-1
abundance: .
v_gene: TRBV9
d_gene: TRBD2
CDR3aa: CASSVVASGSNEQFF
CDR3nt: TGTGCCAGCAGCGTAGTGGCTAGCGGGAGTAATGAGCAGTTCTTC

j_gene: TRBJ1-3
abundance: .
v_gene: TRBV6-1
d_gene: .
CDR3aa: CASSEALSSGNTIYF
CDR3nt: TGTGCCAGCAGTGAAGCTCTGAGCTCTGGAAACACCATATATTTT

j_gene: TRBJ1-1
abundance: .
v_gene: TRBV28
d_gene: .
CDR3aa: CASSSPRDGNTEAFF
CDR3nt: TGTGCCAGCAGTTCCCCCCGGGACGGTAACACTGAAGCTTTCTTT

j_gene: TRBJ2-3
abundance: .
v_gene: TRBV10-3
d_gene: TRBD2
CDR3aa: CAISESGSGRASTDTQYF
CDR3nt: TGTGCCATCAGTGAGTCGGGTAGCGGGAGGGCTAGCACAGATACGCAGTATTTT

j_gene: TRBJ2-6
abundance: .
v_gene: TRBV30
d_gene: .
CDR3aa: CAWSGGSGANVLTF
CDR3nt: TGTGCCTGGAGTGGAGGGAGCGGGGCCAACGTCCTGACTTTC

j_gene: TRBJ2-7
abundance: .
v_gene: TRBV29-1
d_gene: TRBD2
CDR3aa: CSVRLAGGISYEQYF
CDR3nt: TGCAGCGTTCGACTAGCGGGAGGGATCTCCTACGAGCAGTACTTC

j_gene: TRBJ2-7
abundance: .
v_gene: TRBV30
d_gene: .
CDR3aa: CAWSVSGYYEQYF
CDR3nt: TGTGCCTGGAGTGTAAGCGGATACTACGAGCAGTACTTC

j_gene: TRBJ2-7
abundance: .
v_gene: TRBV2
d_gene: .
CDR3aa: CASSEWASAQYEQYF
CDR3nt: TGTGCCAGCAGTGAGTGGGCTAGCGCTCAGTACGAGCAGTACTTC

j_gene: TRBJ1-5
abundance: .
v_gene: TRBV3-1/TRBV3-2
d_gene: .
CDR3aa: CASRSDAGNQPQHF
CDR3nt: TGTGCCAGCAGGTCCGACGCGGGCAATCAGCCCCAGCATTTT

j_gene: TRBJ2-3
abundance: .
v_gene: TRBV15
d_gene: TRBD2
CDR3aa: CATRSGTRGITDTQYF
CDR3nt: TGTGCCACCCGGAGCGGGACTCGGGGGATCACAGATACGCAGTATTTT

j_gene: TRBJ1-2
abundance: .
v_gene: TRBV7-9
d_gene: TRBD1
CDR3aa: CASSVDRGQDYGYTF
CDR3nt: TGTGCCAGCAGCGTCGACAGGGGGCAAGACTATGGCTACACCTTC

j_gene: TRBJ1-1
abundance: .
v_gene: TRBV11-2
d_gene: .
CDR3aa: CASRFSGGMNTEAFF
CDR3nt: TGTGCCAGCAGGTTTTCCGGGGGAATGAACACTGAAGCTTTCTTT

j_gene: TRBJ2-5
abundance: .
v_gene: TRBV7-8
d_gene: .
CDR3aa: CASSRGQGQETQYF
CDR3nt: TGTGCCAGCAGCCGGGGCCAGGGCCAAGAGACCCAGTACTTC

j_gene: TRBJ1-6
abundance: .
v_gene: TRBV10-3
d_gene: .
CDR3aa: CAITGIEGEPLHF
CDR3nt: TGTGCCATCACCGGTATTGAAGGCGAACCCCTCCACTTT

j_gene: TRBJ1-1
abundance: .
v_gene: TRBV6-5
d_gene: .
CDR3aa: CASRGTRPTNTEAFF
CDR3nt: TGTGCCAGCAGAGGGACCCGGCCAACGAACACTGAAGCTTTCTTT

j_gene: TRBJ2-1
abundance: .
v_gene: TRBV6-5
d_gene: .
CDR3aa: CASSYSRGGDNEQFF
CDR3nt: TGTGCCAGCAGTTACTCGCGAGGTGGGGACAATGAGCAGTTCTTC

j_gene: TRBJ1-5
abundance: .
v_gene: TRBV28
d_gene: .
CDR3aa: CASNPPGAQGNQPQHF
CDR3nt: TGTGCCAGCAATCCCCCGGGGGCGCAGGGCAATCAGCCCCAGCATTTT

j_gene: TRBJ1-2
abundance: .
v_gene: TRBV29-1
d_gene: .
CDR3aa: CSVVGSNMFGLF
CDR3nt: TGCAGCGTTGTGGGGTCTAACATGTTCGGGCTCTTC

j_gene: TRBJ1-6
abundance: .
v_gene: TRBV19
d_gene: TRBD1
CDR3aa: CASRWDSNSPLHF
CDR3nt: TGTGCCAGTAGGTGGGACAGCAATTCACCCCTCCACTTT

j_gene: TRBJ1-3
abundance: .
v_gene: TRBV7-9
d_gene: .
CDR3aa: CASSSDIEPGNTIYF
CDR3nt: TGTGCCAGCAGCTCGGACATTGAGCCTGGAAACACCATATATTTT

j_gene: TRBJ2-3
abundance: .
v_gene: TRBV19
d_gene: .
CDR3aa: CASTGAQGADTQYF
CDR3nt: TGTGCCAGTACCGGGGCTCAAGGGGCAGATACGCAGTATTTT

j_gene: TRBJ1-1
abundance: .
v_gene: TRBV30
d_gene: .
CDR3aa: CAWSRYVNTEAFF
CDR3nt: TGTGCCTGGAGTAGGTATGTGAACACTGAAGCTTTCTTT

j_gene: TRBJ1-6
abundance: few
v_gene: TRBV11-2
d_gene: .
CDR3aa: CASTPSGSNSPLHF
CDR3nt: TGTGCCAGCACCCCGTCTGGCTCTAATTCACCCCTCCACTTT

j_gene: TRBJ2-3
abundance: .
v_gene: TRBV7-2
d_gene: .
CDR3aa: CASSLVWTTDTQYF
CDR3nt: TGTGCCAGCAGCTTAGTTTGGACCACAGATACGCAGTATTTT

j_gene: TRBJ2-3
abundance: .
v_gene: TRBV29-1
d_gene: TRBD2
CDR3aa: CSVGLAVNTDTQYF
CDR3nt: TGCAGCGTCGGACTAGCGGTCAACACAGATACGCAGTATTTT

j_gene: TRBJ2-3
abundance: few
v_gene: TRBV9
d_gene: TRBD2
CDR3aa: CASTLRAGGWTDTQYF
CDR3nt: TGTGCCAGCACCCTGCGGGCGGGAGGGTGGACAGATACGCAGTATTTT

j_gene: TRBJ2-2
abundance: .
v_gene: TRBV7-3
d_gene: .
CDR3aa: CASSPDSPRRGTGELFF
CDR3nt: TGTGCCAGCAGCCCGGACAGTCCCCGGCGGGGCACCGGGGAGCTGTTTTTT

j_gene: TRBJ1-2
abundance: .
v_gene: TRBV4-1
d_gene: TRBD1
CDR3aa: CASSQVLGGRQGAYGYTF
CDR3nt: TGCGCCAGCAGCCAAGTCCTCGGAGGGAGACAGGGGGCCTATGGCTACACCTTC

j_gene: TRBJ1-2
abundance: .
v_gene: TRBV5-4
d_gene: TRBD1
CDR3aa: CASSFPRGNYGYTF
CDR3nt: TGTGCCAGCAGCTTTCCCAGGGGGAACTATGGCTACACCTTC

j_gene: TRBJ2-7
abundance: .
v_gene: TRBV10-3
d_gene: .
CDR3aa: CAISENGEQYF
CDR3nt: TGTGCCATCAGTGAGAATGGCGAGCAGTACTTC

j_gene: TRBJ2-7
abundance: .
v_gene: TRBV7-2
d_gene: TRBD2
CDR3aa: CASSLDSSSGRANEQYF
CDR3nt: TGTGCCAGCAGCTTAGATTCCAGTAGCGGGAGGGCCAACGAGCAGTACTTC

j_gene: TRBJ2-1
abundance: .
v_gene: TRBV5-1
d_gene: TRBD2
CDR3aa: CASSPGGGMSYNEQFF
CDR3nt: TGCGCCAGCAGCCCCGGGGGAGGGATGTCCTACAATGAGCAGTTCTTC

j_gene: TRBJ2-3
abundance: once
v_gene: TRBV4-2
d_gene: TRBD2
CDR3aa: CASSQLGTSGRIDTQYF
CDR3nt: TGTGCCAGCAGCCAACTCGGGACTAGCGGGAGGATAGATACGCAGTATTTT

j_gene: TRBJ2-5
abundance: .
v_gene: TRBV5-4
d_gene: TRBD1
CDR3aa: CASSPGQAQETQYF
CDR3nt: TGTGCCAGCAGCCCTGGACAGGCCCAAGAGACCCAGTACTTC

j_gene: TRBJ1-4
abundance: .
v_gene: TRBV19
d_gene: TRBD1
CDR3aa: CASSPRQGRGEKLFF
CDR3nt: TGTGCCAGTAGTCCCCGACAGGGTCGGGGGGAAAAACTGTTTTTT